A single sample gave rise to the 9 T cell receptor beta chains below, sequenced in a study of blood T cell repertoires in COVID-19. Clones were read by immunoSEQ multiplex PCR, and TCRdb kept only the in-frame ones, dropping some. The table records 400,000 to 450,000 clones, 90% of them present only once. Sequenced: PBMCs or T cells enriched from blood (not recorded which). The source of these receptors is a man aged 18 to 35 who had recovered from COVID-19.

This chain uses TRBV19 with TRBJ2-1, with a weak D call TRBD1 (6 bases). The length of the CDR3 is 14 residues. Trimming cost V 5 bases and J 8 bases, with 16 bases left between them. Per germline, CDR1 LNHDA and CDR2 SQIVND (reference sequence). CDR3 sequence (DNA): TGTGCCAGTAGTGCCCCGGGACAAGGCTATGAGCAGTTCTTC. Translating gives CASSAPGQGYEQFF. The full variable domain, in which reference TRBV19 and TRBJ2-1 provide the parts outside the CDR3, is DGGITQSPKYLFRKEGQNVTLSCEQNLNHDAMYWYRQDPGQGLRLIYYSQIVNDFQKGDIAEGYSVSREKKESFPLTVTSAQKNPTAFYLCASSAPGQGYEQFFGPGTRLTVL.

This clone was observed once. The chain is built from TRBV4-2 and TRBJ2-3; D may be TRBD1 (6 bases). CDR1 is LGHNA and CDR2 is YNFKEQ in the germline V gene. Trimming pared 4 bases from V and 0 bases from J, leaving 14 bases between. This CDR3 has 16 residues. Here the CDR3 reads CASSRRQALSTDTQYF. As DNA, the CDR3 is TGTGCCAGCAGCCGCCGACAGGCCCTTAGCACAGATACGCAGTATTTT.

V is TRBV3-1 (or the pseudogene TRBV3-2) and J is TRBJ1-6, with no clear D. Germline V gene data show CDR1 as LGHDT and CDR2 as YNNKEL (reference sequence). This CDR3 comprises 14 residues. The V end was cut by 4 bases, the J end by 7 bases, with 11 bases between. The CDR3 DNA reads TGTGCCAGCAGCCCGACCCGAGCGAATTCACCCCTCCACTTT. It yields the protein CASSPTRANSPLHF.

The V gene is TRBV5-4, the J gene TRBJ2-3; 13 bases line up with TRBD2. This CDR3 is built from 19 residues. With 2 bases clipped from V and 0 bases from J, the junction kept 9 bases outside the gene matches. The germline V gene encodes CDR1 SGHNT and CDR2 YYREEE (reference sequence). CDR3 sequence: CASSLPGLAGRASTDTQYF. CDR3 nucleotide sequence: TGTGCCAGCAGCTTACCGGGACTAGCGGGACGTGCTAGCACAGATACGCAGTATTTT.

The rearrangement uses TRBV4-1 and TRBJ2-4; 10 positions agree with TRBD2. Trimming at V came to 0 bases and at J to 2 bases, leaving 4 bases not matched to a gene. Per germline, CDR1 MGHRA and CDR2 YSYEKL. This CDR3 has 17 residues. CDR3 nucleotide sequence: TGCGCCAGCAGCCAAGAACGAGCGGGGGGGACCAAAAACATTCAGTACTTC. This codes for CASSQERAGGTKNIQYF.

V and J are TRBV7-8 and TRBJ2-7; D tentatively reads TRBD1 or TRBD2 (5 bases each). Looked up from germline, CDR1 is SGHVS and CDR2 is FQNEAQ. The CDR3 spans 13 residues. V was pared by 10 bases and J by 5 bases, with 18 bases between. CDR3 sequence: CATRRAGSHEQYF. CDR3 nucleotides: TGTGCCACCCGCAGAGCAGGGAGCCACGAGCAGTACTTC.

This chain connects TRBV5-1 to TRBJ2-5; D might be TRBD2 (5 bases). Trimming stripped 4 bases from V and 2 bases from J, with 15 bases between. The germline V gene has CDR1 SGHRS and CDR2 YFSETQ. The CDR3 loop spans 15 amino acids. The CDR3 bases are TGCGCCAGCAGCAGACTCGACGGACTGCAAGAGACCCAGTACTTC. Translated, it gives CASSRLDGLQETQYF.

The gene calls are TRBV2 and TRBJ1-6; D is possibly TRBD1 (6 bases). V was clipped by 5 bases and J by 7 bases, with 21 bases between them. The CDR3 sequence is 17 residues long. The germline gives CDR1 SNHLY, CDR2 FYNNEI. The CDR3 loop is CASSSRDKAYRNSPLHF. In DNA, the CDR3 is TGTGCCAGCAGTAGCCGGGACAAGGCATATAGGAATTCACCCCTCCACTTT.

V and J are TRBV24-1 and TRBJ2-1; 9 positions match TRBD2. V shed 2 bases, J shed 8 bases, and the junction held 9 bases outside the gene matches. CDR1 and CDR2 from the germline V gene are KGHDR and SFDVKD. The CDR3 is 16 amino acids. Written as DNA, the CDR3 is TGTGCCACCAGTGATTCTTATTTAGCGGGAGTGGATGAGCAGTTCTTC. The encoded protein is CATSDSYLAGVDEQFF.